These 25 T cell receptor beta chains were all obtained from the same sample, sequenced in a study of blood T cell repertoires in COVID-19. TCRdb's table, derived via immunoSEQ multiplex PCR, lists solely in-frame clones and lacks some. The profile shows about 200,000 clones, approximately 91% of them singletons. The sequencing input was peripheral blood. These TCRs come from a man over 45 with COVID-19, enrolled during active disease.

The chain links TRBV28 to TRBJ2-1; 13 positions agree with TRBD2. The germline V gene encodes CDR1 MDHEN and CDR2 SYDVKM. The CDR3 is made up of 17 amino acids. V dropped 2 bases and J dropped 4; count of bases not matched to a gene: 5. CDR3 amino acids: CASSLILAGGSYNEQFF. The CDR3 DNA sequence: TGTGCCAGCAGTTTAATACTAGCGGGGGGGTCGTACAATGAGCAGTTCTTC.

CDR3 sequence: CSVDTSGEQFF. The CDR3 DNA reads TGCAGCGTCGACACTTCAGGTGAGCAGTTCTTC. The rearrangement links TRBV29-1 to TRBJ2-1; D call uncertain. Trimming shortened V by 6 bases and J by 9 bases, and 12 bases separated the two germline ends. The CDR3 extends over 11 amino acids. In germline, CDR1 is SQVTM, CDR2 ANQGSEA.

The chain has TRBV7-9 and TRBJ2-3; 8 nucleotides agree with TRBD2. V trimming: 9 bases; J trimming: 3 bases; junction bases outside the gene matches: 8. CDR3 length: 14 residues. Germline assignment: CDR1 SEHNR and CDR2 FQNEAQ (reference sequence). The CDR3 sequence: CASRGRGGTDTQYF. Here the CDR3 DNA reads TGTGCCAGTAGGGGACGGGGGGGGACAGATACGCAGTATTTT.

The chain carries TRBV27 and TRBJ2-5, with TRBD2 as a possible D gene (5 bases). V lost 8 bases and J lost 2, with 12 bases in between. CDR3 length: 13 residues. Germline assignment: CDR1 MNHEY and CDR2 SMNVEV (reference sequence). As DNA, the CDR3 is TGTGCCAGCGGGCTGGAGGCTCAAGAGACCCAGTACTTC. Its protein is CASGLEAQETQYF.

V and J are TRBV28 and TRBJ1-6; perhaps TRBD1 as D (6 bases). The CDR3 length is 13 residues. V lost 6 bases, J lost 9 bases, and 12 bases lay in between. Germline CDR1 and CDR2: MDHEN and SYDVKM. CDR3 region: CASSSRGASPLHF. In DNA, the CDR3 is TGTGCCAGCAGCTCCAGGGGTGCTTCACCCCTCCACTTT.

This chain uses TRBV9 with TRBJ2-1, with a weak D call TRBD1 (5 bases). Germline-derived CDR1 and CDR2 are SGDLS and YYNGEE. With 0 bases removed from V and 7 bases from J, the gap between germline ends came to 11 bases. The CDR3 runs 14 residues. The CDR3 DNA reads TGTGCCAGCAGCGTAGTAGTAGGGGTAAATGAGCAGTTCTTC. Amino acid sequence: CASSVVVGVNEQFF.

This rearrangement joins TRBV7-3 to TRBJ2-5, with D hard to call. CDR1 is SGHTA and CDR2 is FQGTGA in the germline V gene. Trimming pared 3 bases from V and 1 base from J, leaving 6 bases between. The CDR3 runs 13 residues. The CDR3 nucleotides read TGTGCCAGCAGCTTGTATCCCCAAGAGACCCAGTACTTC. It translates to CASSLYPQETQYF.

V usage is TRBV7-9 and J usage is TRBJ2-1, with 8 positions matching TRBD1. This CDR3 has 15 residues. Per the germline V gene, CDR1 is SEHNR and CDR2 is FQNEAQ (reference sequence). Unmatched junction bases numbered 5, after V lost 4 bases and J lost 3 bases. CDR3 nucleotide sequence: TGTGCCAGCAGCTCCGGACAGGGTTTCTACAATGAGCAGTTCTTC. The encoded protein is CASSSGQGFYNEQFF.

The chain carries TRBV19 and TRBJ2-2; 12 bases line up with TRBD2. The CDR3 totals 15 residues. V lost 3 bases, J lost 7 bases, and 3 bases stayed unmatched. Per the germline V gene, CDR1 is LNHDA and CDR2 is SQIVND (reference sequence). The CDR3 bases are TGTGCCAGTAGTATCCTAGCGGGAGGGAGCGGGGAGCTGTTTTTT. It is translated as CASSILAGGSGELFF.

The rearrangement joins TRBV7-3 to TRBJ2-7, with 14 bases identical to TRBD2. Per germline, CDR1 SGHTA and CDR2 FQGTGA. This CDR3 spans 13 amino acids. Losses at the gene ends were 6 bases for V and 12 bases for J; bases not matched to a gene: 7. CDR3 bases: TGTGCCAGCAGTCCGGGGACTAGCGGGGGCCTGTACTTC. Protein product: CASSPGTSGGLYF.

The V and J genes are TRBV5-4 and TRBJ2-7, with 7 bases lining up with TRBD2. Germline V gene sequence: CDR1 SGHNT, CDR2 YYREEE (reference sequence). The CDR3 has 16 residues. The V gene end was trimmed by 0 bases and the J gene end by 2 bases; junction bases not matched to a gene: 8. CDR3: CASSLDPGLPTYEQYF. The CDR3, as DNA: TGTGCCAGCAGCTTGGACCCGGGACTACCCACCTACGAGCAGTACTTC.

The genes are TRBV7-2 and TRBJ2-3; TRBD2 might be the D (6 bases). V was cut by 3 bases and J by 6 bases, with 25 bases left in between. The CDR3 is made up of 18 amino acids. Germline CDR1 and CDR2: SGHTA and FQGNSA. The CDR3 here is CASSLPLSLGGVTDTQYF. DNA of the CDR3: TGTGCCAGCAGCTTGCCTTTGTCTTTGGGCGGGGTCACGGATACGCAGTATTTT.

This clone was counted once. The V and J genes are TRBV6-5 and TRBJ1-1, with D unclear. Germline V lookup: CDR1 MNHEY, CDR2 SVGAGI. The germline V and J ends were trimmed by 3 bases and 3 bases, with 14 bases remaining between them. The CDR3 loop spans 15 amino acids. CDR3 amino acids: CASSYSTLRDTEAFF. CDR3 coding DNA: TGTGCCAGCAGTTATTCCACCCTGAGGGACACTGAAGCTTTCTTT.

This chain uses TRBV11-2 with TRBJ2-5, with no clear D. V was pared by 0 bases and J by 1 base, with 6 bases between. This CDR3 contains 14 residues. Germline V gene lookup returns CDR1 SGHAT and CDR2 FQNNGV. The CDR3 DNA sequence: TGTGCCAGCAGCTTAGATACTACCCAAGAGACCCAGTACTTC. Translation: CASSLDTTQETQYF.

The chain carries TRBV11-3 and TRBJ2-5; the D gene is possibly TRBD2 (7 bases). Germline V gene data show CDR1 as SGHNT and CDR2 as YENEEA. This CDR3 has 15 amino acids. Trimming took 5 bases from V and 9 from J, leaving 22 bases between them. CDR3 in amino acids: CASSPGGQPGAPQYF. The CDR3 DNA sequence: TGTGCCAGCAGCCCGGGGGGCCAACCGGGGGCGCCCCAGTACTTC. The entire variable domain, with the rest obtained from reference TRBV11-3 and TRBJ2-5, is as follows: EAGVVQSPRYKIIEKKQPVAFWCNPISGHNTLYWYLQNLGQGPELLIRYENEEAVDDSQLPKDRFSAERLKGVDSTLKIQPAELGDSAVYLCASSPGGQPGAPQYFGPGTRLLVL.

The rearrangement links TRBV5-1 to TRBJ2-7; 7 nucleotides match TRBD1. After removal of 1 base from V and 5 bases from J, the junction contained 9 bases not matched to a gene. Germline values: CDR1 SGHRS, CDR2 YFSETQ. The CDR3 runs 15 residues. DNA of the CDR3: TGCGCCAGCAGCTTGCGAGAGGGGGCGGGCGACGAGCAGTACTTC. This encodes CASSLREGAGDEQYF.

The chain uses TRBV7-6 and TRBJ2-1, with 9 bases identical to TRBD1. The CDR3 is 16 residues long. Germline V CDR1 and CDR2: SGHVS, FNYEAQ. Germline trimming cut 4 bases from V and 3 bases from J; bases unmatched to any gene: 7. CDR3 sequence (DNA): TGTGCCAGCAGCTGGCTAGGGACAGGGCGCTACAATGAGCAGTTCTTC. Residues: CASSWLGTGRYNEQFF.

V usage is TRBV9 and J usage is TRBJ1-2, with D perhaps matching TRBD1 (6 bases). Germline V gene data show CDR1 as SGDLS and CDR2 as YYNGEE. Trimming shortened V by 0 bases and J by 0 bases, and 9 bases separated the two germline ends. The CDR3 consists of 15 residues. This CDR3 is CASSVEDSPNYGYTF. Here the CDR3 DNA reads TGTGCCAGCAGCGTAGAGGACAGCCCTAACTATGGCTACACCTTC.

This clone was observed a single time. This chain connects TRBV15 to TRBJ2-7, with D possibly TRBD2 on 5 matching bases. V was pared by 5 bases and J by 0 bases, with 17 bases between. CDR1 LNHNV and CDR2 YYDKDF come from the germline V gene (reference sequence). The CDR3 loop spans 16 amino acids. Here the CDR3 reads CATSGGSGDNSYEQYF. The CDR3 DNA reads as TGTGCCACCAGCGGCGGGTCAGGAGACAACTCCTACGAGCAGTACTTC.

V and J are TRBV6-5 and TRBJ1-1; tentative D call: TRBD1 (6 bases). Per germline, CDR1 MNHEY and CDR2 SVGAGI. This CDR3 has 14 amino acids. The V gene lost 5 bases and the J gene lost 8 bases, with 18 bases spanning the gap. The CDR3 nucleotides read TGTGCCAGCAGTCTCACCCACAGGGAGGGAGAAGCTTTCTTT. It is translated as CASSLTHREGEAFF.

The J gene is TRBJ2-1, the V gene TRBV19; 8 bases match TRBD1. The CDR3 contains 13 residues. V shed 3 bases, J shed 14 bases, and the junction held 9 bases outside the gene matches. The germline V gene encodes CDR1 LNHDA and CDR2 SQIVND (reference sequence). The CDR3 protein is CASSIGGRGQEFF. CDR3 coding DNA: TGTGCCAGTAGTATTGGTGGTAGGGGACAGGAGTTCTTC.

For this clone: A far larger clone differs by one base, so this is likely a read error. This same CDR3 is encoded by further DNA sequences in the sample. The CDR3 here is CASSLFAGWNQPQHF. In DNA, the CDR3 is TGTGCCAGCAGCTTATTCGCAGGGTGGAATCAGCCGCAGCATTTT. V gene TRBV5-8 combines with J gene TRBJ1-5; a possible D gene is TRBD1 (5 bases). CDR1 and CDR2 from the germline V gene are SGHTS and YDEGEE. This CDR3 is built from 15 residues.

V and J are TRBV6-4 and TRBJ1-1, with D perhaps TRBD1 (6 bases). The CDR3 sequence is 15 residues long. Germline V lookup: CDR1 MRHNA, CDR2 SNTAGT. V was shortened by 2 bases and J by 5 bases, with 15 bases between the two germline ends. The CDR3 region is CASSDRAQGQTEAFF. As DNA, the CDR3 is TGTGCCAGCAGTGACCGCGCACAGGGACAAACTGAAGCTTTCTTT.

The V gene is TRBV27, the J gene TRBJ1-2; 12 nucleotides match TRBD1. This CDR3 is built from 16 residues. With V trimmed by 6 bases and J by 4 bases, 9 bases remained unmatched. CDR1 and CDR2 (germline): MNHEY, SMNVEV (reference sequence). CDR3 sequence: CASRDPGQGAIYGYTF. The CDR3 DNA reads TGTGCCAGCAGGGACCCGGGACAGGGGGCGATCTATGGCTACACCTTC.

The chain couples TRBV2 to TRBJ1-1; D unresolved. V gave up 3 bases and J gave up 4 bases, with 15 bases separating them. Germline loops: CDR1 SNHLY, CDR2 FYNNEI. This CDR3 is 15 amino acids long. For the CDR3, the DNA is TGTGCCAGCAGTGACAAACTAATGGTGGGCACTGAAGCTTTCTTT. It is translated as CASSDKLMVGTEAFF. Looking up the rest from reference TRBV2 and TRBJ1-1 gives the full variable domain: EPEVTQTPSHQVTQMGQEVILRCVPISNHLYFYWYRQILGQKVEFLVSFYNNEISEKSEIFDDQFSVERPDGSNFTLKIRSTKLEDSAMYFCASSDKLMVGTEAFFGQGTRLTVV.